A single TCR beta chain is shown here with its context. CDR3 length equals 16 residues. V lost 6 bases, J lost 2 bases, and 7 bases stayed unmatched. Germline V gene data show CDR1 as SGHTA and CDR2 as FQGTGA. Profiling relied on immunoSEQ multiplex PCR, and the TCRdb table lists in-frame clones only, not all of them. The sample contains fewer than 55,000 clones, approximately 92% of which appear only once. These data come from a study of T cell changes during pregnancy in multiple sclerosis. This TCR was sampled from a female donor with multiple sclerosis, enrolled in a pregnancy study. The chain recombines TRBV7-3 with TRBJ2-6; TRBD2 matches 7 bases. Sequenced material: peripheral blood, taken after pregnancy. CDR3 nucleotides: TGTGCCAGCAGTCCAACCGGGGGGACTGGGGCCAACGTCCTGACTTTC. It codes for CASSPTGGTGANVLTF.